The clone carrying this T cell receptor beta chain appeared a few times. This record belongs to a study of T cell repertoires in aging, cancer and after chemotherapy. V lost 0 bases, J lost 0 bases, and 9 bases lay in between. The CDR3 is 17 residues long. CDR1 is MNHEY and CDR2 is SVGEGT in the germline V gene. TRB rearrangements spanning V, D and J were amplified using mixed TRB-A/B primers. TCRdb fed the multiplex PCR reads into MiXCR, producing one record per CDR3 protein. The table shows over 4,000 distinct CDR3 sequences, with around 21% occurring only once. The template was genomic DNA from peripheral blood, not RNA.

V and J are TRBV6-2 or TRBV6-3 and TRBJ1-6; no firm D call. The TCR sequence derives from a human donor in good health. The donor label of this sample is uncertain. Input material: blood. In DNA form, the CDR3 reads TGTGCCAGCAGTTACTCGATGCCAGTCTCCTATAATTCACCCCTCCACTTT. The encoded protein is CASSYSMPVSYNSPLHF.